A selection of T cell receptor beta chains follows, all from one sample in a study of T cells in Graves' hyperthyroidism and ophthalmopathy. TCRdb reprocessed the multiplex PCR reads via MiXCR and lists one record per CDR3 protein. The data show about 290,000 distinct CDR3 sequences, roughly 13% seen once. The sample was blood. Receptors were obtained from a middle-aged woman with Graves' hyperthyroidism. CDR3s include the opening cysteine and the closing phenylalanine or tryptophan. Each record gives: D gene, J gene, V gene, clone size, CDR3 protein, CDR3 DNA. A D gene is named only where the DNA matches it firmly. The size of a clone is reported for some rows only, either as once, few or many, or as a class for expanded clones.

NA,TRBJ2-6,TRBV20-1,many,CSATNTRSGANVLTF,TGCAGTGCAACCAATACTAGGTCCGGGGCCAACGTCCTGACTTTC
TRBD1,TRBJ1-1,TRBV28,many,CASSLGQQGTEAFF,TGTGCCAGCAGTTTGGGGCAACAGGGGACTGAAGCTTTCTTT
NA,TRBJ1-1,TRBV3-1,many,CASSQVVDQNTEAFF,TGTGCCAGCAGCCAAGTTGTTGATCAGAACACTGAAGCTTTCTTT
NA,TRBJ2-7,TRBV18,many,CASPAPFSQYEQYF,TGTGCCAGCCCCGCCCCCTTCTCTCAGTACGAGCAGTACTTC
NA,TRBJ2-7,TRBV15,many,CATSRMRGNEQYF,TGTGCCACCAGCAGGATGAGGGGGAACGAGCAGTACTTC
NA,TRBJ1-3,TRBV6-1,NA,CASSSAWGLGNTIYF,TGTGCCAGCAGCTCGGCATGGGGGTTGGGAAACACCATATATTTT
TRBD1,TRBJ1-4,TRBV2,many,CASSGQGATNEKLFF,TGTGCCAGCAGTGGACAGGGGGCAACTAATGAAAAACTGTTTTTT
NA,TRBJ1-6,TRBV27,many,CASRPGTTPRAPLHF,TGTGCCAGCAGACCCGGGACAACACCTAGGGCACCCCTCCACTTT
TRBD2,TRBJ2-7,TRBV24-1,many,CATSDSQSGTSIYEQYF,TGTGCCACCAGTGATTCACAATCTGGGACTAGTATCTACGAGCAGTACTTC
NA,TRBJ2-1,TRBV20-1,many,CSASRPLASYNEQFF,TGCAGTGCTAGCAGGCCCCTAGCGAGCTACAATGAGCAGTTCTTC
NA,TRBJ2-1,TRBV18,many,CASSPNPDSSYNEQFF,TGTGCCAGCTCACCAAACCCTGATAGCTCCTACAATGAGCAGTTCTTC
NA,TRBJ1-2,TRBV3-1,NA,CASSQGTGSGYTF,TGTGCCAGCAGCCAAGGTACCGGGTCGGGCTACACCTTC
NA,TRBJ2-7,TRBV12-3/TRBV12-4,NA,CAVRGGAATYEQYF,TGTGCCGTAAGGGGGGGCGCAGCAACCTACGAGCAGTACTTC
NA,TRBJ2-2,TRBV28,once,CASSLGTSSTGELFF,TGCGCCAGCAGTTTAGGGACATCGAGCACCGGGGAGCTGTTTTTT
TRBD1,TRBJ2-3,TRBV6-6,many,CASSYYPQGTLQTDTQYF,TGTGCCAGCAGTTACTACCCACAGGGGACCCTCCAAACGGATACGCAGTATTTT
NA,TRBJ2-7,TRBV5-5,many,CASSRAGFEAYEQYF,TGTGCCAGCAGCCGAGCCGGGTTCGAGGCCTACGAGCAGTACTTC
NA,TRBJ2-5,TRBV10-3,many,CAISDTGQETQYF,TGTGCCATCAGTGACACAGGCCAAGAGACCCAGTACTTC
NA,TRBJ2-7,TRBV30,once,CAWSSSYEQYF,TGTGCCTGGTCTAGTAGTTACGAGCAGTACTTC
TRBD2,TRBJ2-1,TRBV14,NA,CASSQFPRRELSYNEQFF,TGTGCCAGCAGCCAATTCCCTCGGCGGGAGTTGTCCTACAATGAGCAGTTCTTC
NA,TRBJ1-4,TRBV6-1,few,CASIGLYEKLFF,TGTGCCAGCATCGGGTTATACGAAAAACTGTTTTTT
TRBD1,TRBJ1-6,TRBV11-1,NA,CASSLQGIDSPLHF,TGTGCCAGCAGCCTACAGGGGATCGATTCACCCCTCCACTTT
NA,TRBJ1-3,TRBV6-5,few,CASSYSEGTGNTIYF,TGTGCCAGCAGTTACTCGGAGGGAACTGGAAACACCATATATTTT
TRBD2,TRBJ2-7,TRBV3-1,many,CASSQLAGAYEQYF,TGTGCCAGCAGCCAACTAGCGGGAGCCTACGAGCAGTACTTC
NA,TRBJ1-6,TRBV5-5,many,CASRGTTGTPLHF,TGTGCCAGCAGAGGAACTACCGGGACACCCCTCCACTTT
TRBD1,TRBJ1-1,TRBV5-1,NA,CASSLVATGETEAFF,TGCGCCAGCAGCTTGGTAGCCACAGGGGAGACTGAAGCTTTCTTT
NA,TRBJ2-1,TRBV29-1,many,CSVGQTTYNEQFF,TGCAGCGTTGGACAGACAACCTACAATGAGCAGTTCTTC
NA,TRBJ1-5,TRBV2,many,CASSEGEGNQPQHF,TGTGCCAGCAGTGAAGGGGAGGGGAATCAGCCCCAGCATTTT
TRBD1,TRBJ1-4,TRBV7-9,many,CASSFGTGNEKLFF,TGTGCCAGCAGCTTCGGGACAGGGAATGAAAAACTGTTTTTT
NA,TRBJ2-1,TRBV12-3/TRBV12-4,many,CASRATMSSYNEQFF,TGTGCCAGCAGGGCCACTATGAGCTCCTACAATGAGCAGTTCTTC
NA,TRBJ2-3,TRBV20-1,few,CSARSTRSAQYF,TGCAGTGCTAGGTCGACTAGAAGTGCGCAGTATTTT
TRBD1,TRBJ1-2,TRBV13,many,CASSLVGQGDGYTF,TGTGCCAGCAGCTTAGTTGGACAGGGGGACGGCTACACCTTC
TRBD1,TRBJ1-5,TRBV10-2,few,CATQGTESNQPQHF,TGCGCCACCCAGGGGACAGAGAGCAATCAGCCCCAGCATTTT
NA,TRBJ1-2,TRBV7-9,many,CASSLMGQNANYGYTF,TGTGCCAGCAGCTTGATGGGTCAAAACGCTAACTATGGCTACACCTTC
NA,TRBJ1-2,TRBV18,few,CASSPPWSTNYGYTF,TGTGCCAGCTCACCACCCTGGTCAACTAACTATGGCTACACCTTC
TRBD2,TRBJ2-7,TRBV19,few,CASSQRGPGLAGSRVYEQYF,TGTGCCAGTAGTCAACGGGGCCCGGGACTAGCGGGAAGTCGGGTCTACGAGCAGTACTTC
NA,TRBJ2-2,TRBV27,NA,CASSNPFLKPGELFF,TGTGCCAGCAGTAATCCTTTTCTTAAACCCGGGGAGCTGTTTTTT
NA,TRBJ2-1,TRBV11-3,many,CASSLQRANEQFF,TGTGCCAGCAGCTTACAGCGGGCTAATGAGCAGTTCTTC
TRBD1,TRBJ2-5,TRBV24-1,few,CATSDGTGEKTQYF,TGTGCCACCAGTGATGGGACAGGCGAGAAGACCCAGTACTTC
NA,TRBJ2-3,TRBV18,once,CASSPPSSTDAQYF,TGTGCCAGCTCGCCACCGAGTTCCACAGATGCGCAGTATTTT
NA,TRBJ2-3,TRBV27,many,CASSFKGASTDTQYF,TGTGCCAGCAGTTTCAAAGGTGCTAGCACAGATACGCAGTATTTT
NA,TRBJ1-2,TRBV20-1,many,CSARSLIEDYGYTF,TGCAGTGCTAGAAGTCTCATCGAGGACTATGGCTACACCTTC
TRBD2,TRBJ2-1,TRBV20-1,NA,CSVATGEGLNEQFF,TGCAGTGTCGCGACGGGGGAGGGCCTCAATGAGCAGTTCTTC
TRBD2,TRBJ2-1,TRBV15,few,CATSRSLAGGHNEQFF,TGTGCCACCAGCAGATCTCTAGCGGGAGGGCACAATGAGCAGTTCTTC
TRBD1,TRBJ1-5,TRBV12-3/TRBV12-4,NA,CASSFGGTGEGNQPQHF,TGTGCCAGCAGTTTCGGGGGGACAGGGGAGGGCAATCAGCCCCAGCATTTT
NA,TRBJ1-5,TRBV27,many,CASSPGGGNGLGAQHF,TGTGCCAGCAGTCCCGGGGGAGGGAACGGCCTGGGAGCCCAGCATTTT
NA,TRBJ2-2,TRBV7-2,many,CASSLQPRAATGELFF,TGTGCCAGCAGCTTACAACCGAGGGCAGCCACCGGGGAGCTGTTTTTT
NA,TRBJ2-7,TRBV7-2,many,CASKKLPSYEQYF,TGTGCCAGCAAGAAGCTTCCTAGCTACGAGCAGTACTTC
NA,TRBJ2-7,TRBV28,many,CASSPQGGWGYYEQYF,TGTGCCAGCAGTCCCCAGGGGGGGTGGGGATACTACGAGCAGTACTTC
TRBD1,TRBJ2-7,TRBV5-1,NA,CASGRQGPEQYF,TGCGCCAGCGGCCGACAGGGCCCCGAGCAGTACTTC
NA,TRBJ2-5,TRBV20-1,many,CSAQTQETQYF,TGCAGTGCGCAGACGCAAGAGACCCAGTACTTC
NA,TRBJ2-7,TRBV2,many,CASSGWGIDEQYF,TGTGCCAGCAGTGGTTGGGGAATTGACGAGCAGTACTTC
NA,TRBJ1-1,TRBV4-1,NA,CASSQERGVNHLVMNTEAFF,TGCGCCAGCAGCCAAGAAAGGGGAGTCAATCACCTGGTTATGAACACTGAAGCTTTCTTT